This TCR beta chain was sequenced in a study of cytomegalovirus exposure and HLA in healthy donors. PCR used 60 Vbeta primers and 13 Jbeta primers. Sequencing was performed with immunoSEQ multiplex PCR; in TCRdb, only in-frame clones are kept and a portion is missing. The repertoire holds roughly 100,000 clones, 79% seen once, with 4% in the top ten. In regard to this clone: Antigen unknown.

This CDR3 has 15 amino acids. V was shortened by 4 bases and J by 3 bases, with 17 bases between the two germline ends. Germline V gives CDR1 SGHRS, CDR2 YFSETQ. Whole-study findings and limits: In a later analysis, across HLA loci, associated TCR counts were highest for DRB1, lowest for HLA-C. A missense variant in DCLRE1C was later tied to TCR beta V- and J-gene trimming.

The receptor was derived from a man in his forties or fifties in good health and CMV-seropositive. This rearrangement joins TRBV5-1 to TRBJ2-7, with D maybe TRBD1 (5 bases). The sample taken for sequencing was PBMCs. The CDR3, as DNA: TGCGCCAGCAGCCTTACCAGGGTATCCTACTACGAGCAGTACTTC. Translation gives CASSLTRVSYYEQYF. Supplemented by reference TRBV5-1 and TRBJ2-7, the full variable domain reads KAGVTQTPRYLIKTRGQQVTLSCSPISGHRSVSWYQQTPGQGLQFLFEYFSETQRNKGNFPGRFSGRQFSNSRSEMNVSTLELGDSALYLCASSLTRVSYYEQYFGPGTRLTVT.